This section outlines one T cell receptor (beta chain) sequence together with its context. The data were produced by immunoSEQ multiplex PCR, yet TCRdb's version contains in-frame clones alone and is incomplete. The sample records around 67,000 clones, roughly 80% being singletons. The entry originates in a study of OX40 agonist ivuxolimab in advanced cancers. V lost 1 base to trimming and J lost 0 bases, with 13 bases between them. The length of the CDR3 is 16 residues. The germline V gene has CDR1 LNHNV and CDR2 YYDKDF (reference sequence). Sequencing used CD4+ or CD8+ T cells sorted from blood, obtained in a trial of the OX40 agonist ivuxolimab. The receptor's source is an adult with an advanced solid tumor such as melanoma, head and neck, liver or kidney cancer. This chain connects TRBV15 to TRBJ2-7; D might be TRBD1 (5 bases). In DNA form, the CDR3 reads TGTGCCACCAGCAGAGGGGAAGGGGCTTACTCCTACGAGCAGTACTTC. Amino acids: CATSRGEGAYSYEQYF.